The sequence of this TCR beta chain was determined in a study of prognosis after radiotherapy for stage I lung cancer. The overall study: No patient received concurrent therapy with stereotactic body radiotherapy.

Sample collection consisted of six milliliters of peripheral blood drawn at each of two time points. It was by two-round multiplex PCR that TCR beta CDR3 was amplified from genomic DNA. Round-one PCR had primers specific to each TRBV and TRBJ gene. In TCRdb, the multiplex PCR reads were re-called with MiXCR into one record per CDR3 protein. The sample records some 15,000 distinct CDR3 sequences, roughly 45% being singletons. There are 14 residues in the CDR3. Germline V gene lookup returns CDR1 SGHTA and CDR2 FQGNSA. Worth noting for this clonotype: Compared with germline, one end of the junction differs, possibly owing to a read error.

This chain uses TRBV7-2 with TRBJ1-2; no definite D call. This TCR was sampled from a donor over 45 with non-small cell lung cancer. This material consisted of PBMCs, taken before or after stereotactic body radiation therapy (not recorded which). The CDR3 coding sequence is TGTGCCAGCAGCCGTTTGGAGGGTCGGCATGGGTACAACTTC. Its translation: CASSRLEGRHGYNF.